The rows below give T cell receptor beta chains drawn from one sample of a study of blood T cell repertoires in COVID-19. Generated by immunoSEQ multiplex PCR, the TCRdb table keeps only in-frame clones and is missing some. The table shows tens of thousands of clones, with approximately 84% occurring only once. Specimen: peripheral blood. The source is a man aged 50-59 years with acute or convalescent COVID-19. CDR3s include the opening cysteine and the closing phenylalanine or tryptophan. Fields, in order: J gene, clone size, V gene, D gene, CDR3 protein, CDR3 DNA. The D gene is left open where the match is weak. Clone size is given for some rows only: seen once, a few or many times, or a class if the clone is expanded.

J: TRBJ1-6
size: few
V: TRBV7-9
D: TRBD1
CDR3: CASSSERTGQRSPLHF
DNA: TGTGCCAGCAGCTCGGAAAGGACAGGGCAGAGATCACCCCTCCACTTT

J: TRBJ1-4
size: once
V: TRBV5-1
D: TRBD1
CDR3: CASTTGGFSTNEKLFF
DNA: TGCGCCAGCACTACAGGGGGCTTCTCAACTAATGAAAAACTGTTTTTT

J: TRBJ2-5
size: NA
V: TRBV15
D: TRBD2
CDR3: CATSRWTSGQETQYF
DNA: TGTGCCACCAGCAGATGGACTAGCGGCCAAGAGACCCAGTACTTC

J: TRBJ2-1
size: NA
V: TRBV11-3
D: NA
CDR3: CASSPPGVGNEQFF
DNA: TGTGCCAGCAGCCCCCCAGGGGTAGGGAATGAGCAGTTCTTC

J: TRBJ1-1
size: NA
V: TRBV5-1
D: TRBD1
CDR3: CASSKGQGETEAFF
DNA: TGCGCCAGCAGCAAGGGACAGGGGGAGACTGAAGCTTTCTTT

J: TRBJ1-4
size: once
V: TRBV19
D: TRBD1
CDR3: CASSIDRRGRGEKLFF
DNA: TGTGCCAGTAGTATAGATCGCAGGGGGCGAGGTGAAAAACTGTTTTTT

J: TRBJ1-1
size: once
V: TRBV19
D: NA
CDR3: CASSIEGQNTEAFF
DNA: TGTGCCAGTAGTATAGAGGGCCAGAACACTGAAGCTTTCTTT

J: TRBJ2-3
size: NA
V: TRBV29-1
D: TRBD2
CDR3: CSVLAGGTDTQYF
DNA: TGCAGCGTACTAGCGGGAGGGACAGATACGCAGTATTTT

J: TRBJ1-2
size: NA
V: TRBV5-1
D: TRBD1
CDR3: CASTLRDRGYGYTF
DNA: TGCGCCAGCACCCTAAGGGACAGGGGCTATGGCTACACCTTC

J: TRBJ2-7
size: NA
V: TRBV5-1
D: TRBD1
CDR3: CASSYSTGSNEQYF
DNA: TGCGCCAGCAGCTATTCGACAGGGTCCAACGAGCAGTACTTC

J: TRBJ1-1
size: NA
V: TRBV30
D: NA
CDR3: CAWSVQSNTEAFF
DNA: TGTGCCTGGAGTGTACAAAGTAACACTGAAGCTTTCTTT

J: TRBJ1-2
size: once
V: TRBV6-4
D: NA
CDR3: CASSDGETAYGYTF
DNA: TGTGCCAGCAGTGACGGAGAGACGGCCTATGGCTACACCTTC

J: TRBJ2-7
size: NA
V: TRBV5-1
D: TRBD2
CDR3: CASRHGLAGGPSLEQYF
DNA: TGCGCCAGCAGACACGGACTAGCGGGAGGGCCCTCTCTGGAGCAGTACTTC

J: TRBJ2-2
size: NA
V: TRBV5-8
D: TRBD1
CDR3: CASSDRGQNTGELFF
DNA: TGTGCCAGCAGCGACAGGGGTCAAAACACCGGGGAGCTGTTTTTT

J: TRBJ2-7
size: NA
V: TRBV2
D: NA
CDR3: CASTVGDTTYEQYF
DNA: TGTGCCAGCACCGTGGGGGACACCACCTACGAGCAGTACTTC

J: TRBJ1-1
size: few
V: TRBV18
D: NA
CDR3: CASSPPEGTEAFF
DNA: TGTGCCAGCTCACCACCGGAGGGCACTGAAGCTTTCTTT

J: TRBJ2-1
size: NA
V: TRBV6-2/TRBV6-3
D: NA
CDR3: CASSYSYTGNEQFF
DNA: TGTGCCAGCAGTTACTCCTATACAGGCAATGAGCAGTTCTTC

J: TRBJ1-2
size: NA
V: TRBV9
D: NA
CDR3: CASSVAGRGRIDGYTF
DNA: TGTGCCAGCAGCGTAGCAGGCAGGGGTAGAATAGATGGCTACACCTTC

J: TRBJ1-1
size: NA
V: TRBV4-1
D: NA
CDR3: CASSPRTALNTEAFF
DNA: TGCGCCAGCAGCCCACGGACAGCCTTGAACACTGAAGCTTTCTTT

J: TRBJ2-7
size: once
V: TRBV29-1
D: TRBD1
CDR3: CSVDFKTGTGLGLGSYEQYF
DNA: TGCAGCGTTGACTTCAAGACCGGGACAGGGCTAGGGTTAGGCTCCTACGAGCAGTACTTC

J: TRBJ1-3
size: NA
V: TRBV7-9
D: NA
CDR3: CASSSPDSWGSGNTIYF
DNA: TGTGCCAGCAGCAGCCCGGACAGTTGGGGCTCTGGAAACACCATATATTTT

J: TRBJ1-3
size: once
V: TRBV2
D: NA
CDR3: CASSELRGARGNTIYF
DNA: TGTGCCAGCAGTGAATTACGGGGGGCGCGCGGAAACACCATATATTTT

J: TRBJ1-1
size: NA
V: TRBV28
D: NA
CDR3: CASSFLGRETEAFF
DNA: TGTGCCAGCAGTTTTCTGGGGAGAGAGACTGAAGCTTTCTTT

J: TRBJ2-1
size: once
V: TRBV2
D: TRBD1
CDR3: CASNFRDSSYNEQFF
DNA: TGTGCCAGCAATTTCCGGGACAGTTCTTACAATGAGCAGTTCTTC

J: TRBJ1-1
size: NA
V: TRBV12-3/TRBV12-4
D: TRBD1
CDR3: CASTLTGGTEAFF
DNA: TGTGCCAGCACCCTAACAGGGGGCACTGAAGCTTTCTTT

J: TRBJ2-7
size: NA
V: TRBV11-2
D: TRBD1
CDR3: CASSVDRGLSYEQYF
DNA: TGTGCCAGCAGCGTCGACAGGGGGCTCTCCTACGAGCAGTACTTC

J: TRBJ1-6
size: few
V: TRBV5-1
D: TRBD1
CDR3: CASSDRDNSPLHF
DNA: TGCGCCAGCAGCGACAGGGATAATTCACCCCTCCACTTT

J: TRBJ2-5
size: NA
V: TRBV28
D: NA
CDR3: CASSLGGRGETQYF
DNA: TGTGCCAGCAGCTTGGGTGGGAGGGGGGAGACCCAGTACTTC

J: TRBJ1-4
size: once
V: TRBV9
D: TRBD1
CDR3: CASSVGGTANEKLFF
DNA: TGTGCCAGCAGCGTAGGAGGGACAGCTAATGAAAAACTGTTTTTT

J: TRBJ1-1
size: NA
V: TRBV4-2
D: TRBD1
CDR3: CASSPGQGALNTEAFF
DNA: TGTGCCAGCAGCCCGGGACAGGGGGCTCTGAACACTGAAGCTTTCTTT

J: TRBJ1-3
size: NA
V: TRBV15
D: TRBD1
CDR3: CATSRDLQGARNTIYF
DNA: TGTGCCACCAGCAGAGATCTTCAGGGGGCGCGAAACACCATATATTTT

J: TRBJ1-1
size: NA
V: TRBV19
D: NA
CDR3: CASSMSGGGVGTEAFF
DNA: TGTGCCAGTAGTATGTCGGGAGGGGGGGTTGGAACTGAAGCTTTCTTT

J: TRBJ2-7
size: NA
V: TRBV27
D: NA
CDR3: CASSFRDRHEQYF
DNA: TGTGCCAGCAGTTTCAGGGATCGGCACGAGCAGTACTTC

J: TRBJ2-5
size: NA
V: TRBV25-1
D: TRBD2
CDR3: CASSEASGRAFEETQYF
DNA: TGTGCCAGCAGTGAGGCGAGCGGGAGGGCCTTTGAAGAGACCCAGTACTTC

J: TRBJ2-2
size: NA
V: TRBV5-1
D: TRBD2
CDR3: CASSLEGGSLTGELFF
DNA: TGCGCCAGCAGCTTGGAAGGCGGGAGCCTCACCGGGGAGCTGTTTTTT

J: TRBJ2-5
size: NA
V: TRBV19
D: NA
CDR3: CASSTYGGYGETQYF
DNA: TGTGCCAGTAGTACCTACGGCGGGTACGGTGAGACCCAGTACTTC

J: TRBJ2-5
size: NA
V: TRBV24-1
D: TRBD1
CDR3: CATSERTGGRETQYF
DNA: TGTGCCACCAGTGAGCGGACAGGGGGGCGAGAGACCCAGTACTTC